These T cell receptor beta chains were read from a single sample in a study of molecular identifiers for immune sequencing clone quantification. One entry per CDR3 protein results from TCRdb running MiXCR on the PCR reads. The profile shows 250,000 to 350,000 distinct CDR3 sequences, about a fifth of them singletons. Specimen: naive CD8+ T cells from blood, with Jurkat cell RNA spiked in. Receptors originate from a human donor in good health. Some libraries in this study had Jurkat cell RNA spiked in. CDR3s include the opening cysteine and the closing phenylalanine or tryptophan. The D gene is left open where the match is weak. The listing skips clone size in some rows; elsewhere it reads once, few, many or a size class.

j_call,v_call,d_call,clone_size,cdr3_nt,cdr3_aa
TRBJ2-3,TRBV20-1,TRBD2,few,TGCAGTGCTAGAGGAGGGACTAGCGGGAGTGGTACAGATACGCAGTATTTT,CSARGGTSGSGTDTQYF
TRBJ2-6,TRBV7-3,.,many,TGTGCCAGCAGCTTTAGCCCCCCTGGGGCCAACGTCCTGACTTTC,CASSFSPPGANVLTF
TRBJ2-7,TRBV5-5,.,many,TGTGCCAGCAGCCACGCAGTAACAGCCTCCTACGAGCAGTACTTC,CASSHAVTASYEQYF
TRBJ1-1,TRBV4-1,.,many,TGCGCCAGCAGCCCTAATGAGGGATTCCCTGAAGCTTTCTTT,CASSPNEGFPEAFF
TRBJ2-6,TRBV20-1,.,many,TGCAGTGCTGAGGACTCTCCCGCCTCTGGGGCCAACGTCCTGACTTTC,CSAEDSPASGANVLTF
TRBJ2-7,TRBV4-1,.,.,TGCGCCAGCAGCCAAGTAGCATCGAATAGCCCCCCCTACGAGCAGTACTTC,CASSQVASNSPPYEQYF
TRBJ2-1,TRBV29-1,TRBD2,many,TGCAGCGTTGAGTGGGCTAGCGGGAGAGACAATGAGCAGTTCTTC,CSVEWASGRDNEQFF
TRBJ1-1,TRBV30,.,many,TGTGCCTGGAGTGTCACACAGGGTACTGAAGCTTTCTTT,CAWSVTQGTEAFF
TRBJ2-2,TRBV6-2/TRBV6-3,.,many,TGTGCCAGCAGACCAACACCCACCGGGGAGCTGTTTTTT,CASRPTPTGELFF
TRBJ2-7,TRBV5-4,.,many,TGTGCCAGCAGCGCGGAGGGAGGCGAGCAGTACTTC,CASSAEGGEQYF
TRBJ1-4,TRBV4-3,.,many,TGCGCCAGCAGCCAAGAGTCCAGGGATAATGAAAAACTGTTTTTT,CASSQESRDNEKLFF
TRBJ1-1,TRBV7-9,.,many,TGTGCCAGCAGCTTGGGAGGATTTGAAGCTTTCTTT,CASSLGGFEAFF
TRBJ1-4,TRBV4-3,.,many,TGCGCCAGCAGCCAAGGACAGATCACTAATGAAAAACTGTTTTTT,CASSQGQITNEKLFF
TRBJ2-2,TRBV4-1,.,many,TGCGCCAGCAGCCAAGTTGTCTTACAGGGTCACACCGGGGAGCTGTTTTTT,CASSQVVLQGHTGELFF
TRBJ1-1,TRBV4-1,.,.,TGCGCCAGCAGCCAGACCGGGCCCACTGGAGCTTTCTTT,CASSQTGPTGAFF
TRBJ2-2,TRBV7-9,.,many,TGTGCCAGCAGCTTCCCGGACCGCGGATACACCGGGGAGCTGTTTTTT,CASSFPDRGYTGELFF
TRBJ1-2,TRBV7-8,TRBD1,many,TGTGCCAGCAGCCTACGGACAGGTAGCTATGGCTACACCTTC,CASSLRTGSYGYTF
TRBJ2-3,TRBV5-6,TRBD2,many,TGTGCCAGCAGCTTGGGGACTAGCGGGGGGGCCTGGGCAGATACGCAGTATTTT,CASSLGTSGGAWADTQYF
TRBJ2-2,TRBV27,.,.,TGTGCCAGCAGCCCCGGGTCCCTGACCGGGGAGCTGTTTTTT,CASSPGSLTGELFF
TRBJ2-3,TRBV9,.,many,TGTGCCAGCAGCGTAGCAGGGGCCCAGGGGGATACGCAGTATTTT,CASSVAGAQGDTQYF
TRBJ1-4,TRBV4-1,.,many,TGCGCCAGCAGCCAGGAGGGAGGGCGCGGGGAAAAACTGTTTTTT,CASSQEGGRGEKLFF
TRBJ2-7,TRBV19,.,few,TGTGCCAGTAGTATCGGGACCGGCGGCTCCTACGAGCAGTACTTC,CASSIGTGGSYEQYF
TRBJ2-5,TRBV28,TRBD1,many,TGTGCCAGCAGTTTGGGGACAGGCCTACAAGAGACCCAGTACTTC,CASSLGTGLQETQYF
TRBJ2-7,TRBV4-2,.,.,TGTGCCAGCAGCCACGACCCGTCCTACGAGCAGTACTTC,CASSHDPSYEQYF
TRBJ2-7,TRBV7-9,TRBD1,.,TGTGCCAGCAGCTCACCGGGACAGGACCTCTACGAGCAGTACTTC,CASSSPGQDLYEQYF
TRBJ2-2,TRBV28,.,many,TGTGCCAGCAGTACTAGGGCTTATGGGGAGCTGTTTTTT,CASSTRAYGELFF
TRBJ1-1,TRBV7-9,.,many,TGTGCCAGCAGCTTTGGGGGTATGGACACTGAAGCTTTCTTT,CASSFGGMDTEAFF
TRBJ2-7,TRBV28,TRBD2,many,TGTGCCAGCACCGTCCAGGGAGGGCCCGAGCAGTACTTC,CASTVQGGPEQYF
TRBJ2-5,TRBV13,TRBD1,many,TGTGCCAGCAGCCACCGGGACAGGCAATCGGGGGCCCAGTACTTC,CASSHRDRQSGAQYF
TRBJ2-7,TRBV29-1,.,many,TGCAGCGTTCGGGGCTCCGGCTTATCCGAGCAGTACTTC,CSVRGSGLSEQYF
TRBJ2-3,TRBV30,TRBD2,few,TGTGCCTGGAGTGATTCAAGCCCATTGCTAGCGGCCACAGATACGCAGTATTTT,CAWSDSSPLLAATDTQYF
TRBJ2-3,TRBV20-1,TRBD2,.,TGCAGTGCTAGAGATAGGAGCGGGAGGGTAGATACGCAGTATTTT,CSARDRSGRVDTQYF
TRBJ2-7,TRBV28,.,many,TGTGCCAGCATCATGCGTGACGGTTCCTACGAGCAGTACTTC,CASIMRDGSYEQYF
TRBJ2-7,TRBV5-6,.,many,TGTGCCAGCAGCCCGACTGGGAGCTCCTACGAGCAGTACTTC,CASSPTGSSYEQYF
TRBJ2-3,TRBV9,.,many,TGTGCCAGCAGCCCGAGAAGGGGGGCATGGACAGATACGCAGTATTTT,CASSPRRGAWTDTQYF
TRBJ2-7,TRBV7-2,.,many,TGTGCCAGCAGCTTAGGTGTGACAGTCTACGAGCAGTACTTC,CASSLGVTVYEQYF
TRBJ1-1,TRBV27,.,.,TGTGCCAGCAGTTTATCGCGAACAGGAACTTACACTGAAGCTTTCTTT,CASSLSRTGTYTEAFF
TRBJ1-1,TRBV15,TRBD1,many,TGTGCCACCAGCCCGAGGGACAGGACTTACACTGAAGCTTTCTTT,CATSPRDRTYTEAFF
TRBJ2-7,TRBV29-1,.,.,TGCAGCGTTGGGGGGGGGGCCGCGCCCCTGTCCTACGAGCAGTACTTC,CSVGGGAAPLSYEQYF
TRBJ2-1,TRBV7-2,TRBD2,many,TGTGCCAGCAGTTCAGGACTAGTCGGCTCCTACAATGAGCAGTTCTTC,CASSSGLVGSYNEQFF
TRBJ2-7,TRBV7-2,.,.,TGTGCCAGCAGCTCTGGGGGCGCGGGATACGAGCAGTACTTC,CASSSGGAGYEQYF
TRBJ2-7,TRBV20-1,TRBD2,.,TGCAGTGCCCCCCCCGGGACTAGCGGGAGGCTACATGGTTGGGAGCAGTACTTC,CSAPPGTSGRLHGWEQYF